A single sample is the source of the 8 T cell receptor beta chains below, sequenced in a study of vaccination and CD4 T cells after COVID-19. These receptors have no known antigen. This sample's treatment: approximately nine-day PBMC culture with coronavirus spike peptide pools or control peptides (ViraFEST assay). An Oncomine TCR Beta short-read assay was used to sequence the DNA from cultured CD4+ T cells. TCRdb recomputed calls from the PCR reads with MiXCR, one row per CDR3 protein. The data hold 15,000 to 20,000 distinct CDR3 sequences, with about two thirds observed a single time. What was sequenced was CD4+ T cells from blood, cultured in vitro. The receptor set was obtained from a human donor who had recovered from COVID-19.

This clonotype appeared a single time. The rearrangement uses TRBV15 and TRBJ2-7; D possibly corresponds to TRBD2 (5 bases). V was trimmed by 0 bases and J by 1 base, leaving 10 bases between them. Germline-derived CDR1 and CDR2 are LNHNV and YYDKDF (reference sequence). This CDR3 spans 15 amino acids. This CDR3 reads CATSRDGSGSYEQYF. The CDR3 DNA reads TGTGCCACCAGCAGAGATGGCAGCGGTTCCTACGAGCAGTACTTC.

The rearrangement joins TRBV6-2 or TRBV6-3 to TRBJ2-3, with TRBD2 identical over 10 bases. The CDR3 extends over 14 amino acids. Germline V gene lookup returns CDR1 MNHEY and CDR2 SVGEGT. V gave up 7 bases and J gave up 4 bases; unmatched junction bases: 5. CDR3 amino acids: CASKSGRGSDTQYF. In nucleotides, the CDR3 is TGTGCCAGCAAGAGCGGGAGGGGTTCAGATACGCAGTATTTT.

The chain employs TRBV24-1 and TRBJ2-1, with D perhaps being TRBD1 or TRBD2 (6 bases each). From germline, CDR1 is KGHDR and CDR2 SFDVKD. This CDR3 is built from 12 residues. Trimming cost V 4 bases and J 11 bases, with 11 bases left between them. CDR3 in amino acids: CATSDPRGQQFF. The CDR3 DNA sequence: TGTGCCACCAGTGACCCTCGGGGGCAGCAGTTCTTC.

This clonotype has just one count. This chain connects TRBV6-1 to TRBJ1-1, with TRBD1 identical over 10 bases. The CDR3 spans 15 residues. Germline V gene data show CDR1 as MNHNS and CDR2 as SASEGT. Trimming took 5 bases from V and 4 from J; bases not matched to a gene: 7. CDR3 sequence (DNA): TGTGCCAGCAGTACCGACAGGGGGCTTCGCACTGAAGCTTTCTTT. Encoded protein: CASSTDRGLRTEAFF.

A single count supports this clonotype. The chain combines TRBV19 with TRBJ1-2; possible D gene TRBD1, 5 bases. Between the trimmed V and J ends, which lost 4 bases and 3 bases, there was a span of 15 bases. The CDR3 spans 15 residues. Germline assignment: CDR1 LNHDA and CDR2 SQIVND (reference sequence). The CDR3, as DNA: TGTGCCAGTAGTACCCAGGGTACCCGACACTATGGCTACACCTTC. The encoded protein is CASSTQGTRHYGYTF.

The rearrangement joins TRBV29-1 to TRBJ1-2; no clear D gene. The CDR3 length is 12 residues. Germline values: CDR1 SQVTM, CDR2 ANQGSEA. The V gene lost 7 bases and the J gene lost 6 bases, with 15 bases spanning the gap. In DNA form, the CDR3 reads TGCAGCGCCGAGATGAGGCCCAATGGCTACACCTTC. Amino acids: CSAEMRPNGYTF.

Here the CDR3 reads CATRSRGSFTDTQYF. DNA of the CDR3: TGTGCCACCCGGTCACGGGGCAGTTTCACAGATACGCAGTATTTT. The chain has TRBV15 and TRBJ2-3; D assignment may be TRBD1 or TRBD2 (5 bases each). Germline values: CDR1 LNHNV, CDR2 YYDKDF (reference sequence). The CDR3 length is 15 residues. Trimming pared 8 bases from V and 2 bases from J, leaving 17 bases between. Full variable domain (outside the CDR3, taken from reference TRBV15 and TRBJ2-3): DAMVIQNPRYQVTQFGKPVTLSCSQTLNHNVMYWYQQKSSQAPKLLFHYYDKDFNNEADTPDNFQSRRPNTSFCFLDIRSPGLGDTAMYLCATRSRGSFTDTQYFGPGTRLTVL.

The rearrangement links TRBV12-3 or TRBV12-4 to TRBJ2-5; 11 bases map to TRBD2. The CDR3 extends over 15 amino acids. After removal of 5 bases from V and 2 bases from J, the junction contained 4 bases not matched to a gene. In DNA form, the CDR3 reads TGTGCCAGCAGTACCCGACTAGCGGGACAAGAGACCCAGTACTTC. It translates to CASSTRLAGQETQYF.